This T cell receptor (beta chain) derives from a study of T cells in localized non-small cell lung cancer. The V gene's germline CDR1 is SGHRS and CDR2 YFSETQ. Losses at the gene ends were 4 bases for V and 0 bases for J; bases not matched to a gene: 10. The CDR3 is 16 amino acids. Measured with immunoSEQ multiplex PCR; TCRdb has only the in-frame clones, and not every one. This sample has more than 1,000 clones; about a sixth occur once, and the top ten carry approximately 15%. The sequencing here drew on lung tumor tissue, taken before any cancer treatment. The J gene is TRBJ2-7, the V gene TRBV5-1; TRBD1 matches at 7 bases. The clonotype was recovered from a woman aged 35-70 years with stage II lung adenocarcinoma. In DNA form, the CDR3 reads TGCGCCAGCAGCGGATCGACAGGGAGAGGCTCCTACGAGCAGTACTTC. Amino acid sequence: CASSGSTGRGSYEQYF. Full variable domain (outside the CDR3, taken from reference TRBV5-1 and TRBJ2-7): KAGVTQTPRYLIKTRGQQVTLSCSPISGHRSVSWYQQTPGQGLQFLFEYFSETQRNKGNFPGRFSGRQFSNSRSEMNVSTLELGDSALYLCASSGSTGRGSYEQYFGPGTRLTVT.